The 32 T cell receptor beta chains listed next were all sequenced from one sample in a study of T cells in Graves' hyperthyroidism and ophthalmopathy. Researchers took RNA transcripts and amplified the TCR beta CDR3 regions from them. Primed by the HTBI set, a first-round RT-PCR was run on the TCR CDR3. TCRdb passed the multiplex PCR reads through MiXCR, listing each CDR3 protein once. The sample has fewer than 750,000 distinct CDR3 sequences, roughly 50% seen once. Sequencing was carried out using peripheral blood or thyroid tissue (not recorded which). The receptors were sampled from a woman aged 18 to 35 with Graves' hyperthyroidism.

This rearrangement joins TRBV20-1 to TRBJ1-1; D perhaps matches TRBD1 (5 bases). This CDR3 has 12 amino acids. Germline V gives CDR1 DFQATT, CDR2 SNEGSKA (reference sequence). The V gene lost 5 bases and the J gene lost 4 bases, with 11 bases spanning the gap. The CDR3 protein is CSAGGGFTEAFF. CDR3 DNA sequence: TGCAGTGCTGGGGGGGGGTTCACTGAAGCTTTCTTT.

V and J are TRBV11-2 and TRBJ1-5, with no clear D. V was shortened by 1 base and J by 6 bases, with 10 bases between the two germline ends. This CDR3 has 14 amino acids. In germline, CDR1 is SGHAT, CDR2 FQNNGV. The CDR3 reads CASSLVLRSQPQHF. CDR3 sequence (DNA): TGTGCCAGCAGCTTAGTATTGCGGTCTCAGCCCCAGCATTTT.

The chain combines TRBV11-2 with TRBJ1-3, with 9 bases identical to TRBD1. J lost 8 bases, V lost 2 bases, and 1 base had no gene match. This CDR3 has 13 residues. CDR1 SGHAT and CDR2 FQNNGV come from the germline V gene. Here the CDR3 DNA reads TGTGCCAGCAGCTTAAGGGACAGGGACACCATATATTTT. This gives the protein CASSLRDRDTIYF.

The rearrangement uses TRBV5-1 and TRBJ1-3, with D tentatively TRBD1 (6 bases). This CDR3 is 15 amino acids long. V dropped 4 bases and J dropped 8 bases, with 19 bases sitting between them. Looked up from germline, CDR1 is SGHRS and CDR2 is YFSETQ. The CDR3 spells CASSGQGNHGYTIYF. In nucleotides, the CDR3 is TGCGCCAGCAGCGGGCAGGGGAACCATGGCTACACCATATATTTT.

In this sample, this clonotype turned up a few times. J is TRBJ2-2 and V is TRBV5-1; a weak D match, TRBD1 (5 bases). The CDR3 loop spans 17 amino acids. Germline V gene sequence: CDR1 SGHRS, CDR2 YFSETQ. Trimming pared 4 bases from V and 0 bases from J, leaving 16 bases between. CDR3 residues: CASSTIRDRANTGELFF. For the CDR3, the DNA is TGCGCCAGCAGCACAATCAGGGATAGAGCGAACACCGGGGAGCTGTTTTTT.

The J gene is TRBJ2-7, the V gene TRBV29-1; a weak D match, TRBD1 (6 bases). Looked up from germline, CDR1 is SQVTM and CDR2 is ANQGSEA. The CDR3 has 13 amino acids. The V gene lost 7 bases and the J gene lost 7 bases, with 20 bases spanning the gap. CDR3 nucleotide sequence: TGCAGCGGATGGCAGGGGATCCACAATGAGCAGTACTTC. Translated, it gives CSGWQGIHNEQYF.

This clonotype was seen repeatedly, ten times or more. The chain is built from TRBV4-1 and TRBJ2-5; D gene ambiguous. The CDR3 contains 14 residues. Germline V gene lookup returns CDR1 MGHRA and CDR2 YSYEKL. V was trimmed by 2 bases and J by 5 bases, leaving 12 bases between them. CDR3 region: CASSQKPGRETQYF. The CDR3 region has the DNA TGCGCCAGCAGCCAAAAACCCGGAAGGGAGACCCAGTACTTC.

This clonotype came up many times. The rearrangement joins TRBV20-1 to TRBJ2-5; the D gene is possibly TRBD1 (5 bases). The CDR3 spans 14 residues. Per the germline V gene, CDR1 is DFQATT and CDR2 is SNEGSKA (reference sequence). Trimming removed 2 bases at V and 1 base at J, with 11 bases between. CDR3 nucleotide sequence: TGCAGTGCTAGACAGGGCCAACCCCAAGAGACCCAGTACTTC. Translation gives CSARQGQPQETQYF.

The chain joins TRBV7-8 to TRBJ2-4; D remains unclear. CDR1 and CDR2 (germline): SGHVS, FQNEAQ. V lost 1 base and J lost 9, with 16 bases in between. The CDR3 is 15 residues long. The CDR3 is CASSLVPTRNSIQYF. As DNA, the CDR3 is TGTGCCAGCAGCTTAGTGCCGACAAGGAACAGCATTCAGTACTTC.

This chain links TRBV5-1 with TRBJ1-1; no clear D. CDR1 is SGHRS and CDR2 is YFSETQ in the germline V gene. V was pared by 5 bases and J by 7 bases, with 9 bases between. This CDR3 spans 11 amino acids. The CDR3 DNA sequence: TGCGCCAGCAGACCGGACGTTGAAGCTTTCTTT. Translation: CASRPDVEAFF.

This rearrangement joins TRBV7-2 to TRBJ1-4; the D is unclear. Per the germline V gene, CDR1 is SGHTA and CDR2 is FQGNSA. The length of the CDR3 is 17 residues. Trimming stripped 11 bases from V and 0 bases from J, with 22 bases between. The CDR3 DNA follows: TGTGCCTGGAGACGGGCCCGGGCAGTCGCAACTAATGAAAAACTGTTTTTT. Its translation: CAWRRARAVATNEKLFF.

This clonotype came up many times. The chain joins TRBV5-8 to TRBJ2-6, with unresolved D. The CDR3 spans 16 residues. The ends were cut back, 2 bases at V and 2 bases at J, with 11 bases in the middle. Germline values: CDR1 SGHTS, CDR2 YDEGEE. The CDR3 here is CASSFSGPAGANVLTF. The CDR3 region has the DNA TGTGCCAGCAGCTTTAGTGGGCCAGCTGGGGCCAACGTCCTGACTTTC.

The chain joins TRBV24-1 to TRBJ2-5; 9 bases line up with TRBD1. The V gene's germline CDR1 is KGHDR and CDR2 SFDVKD. The CDR3 runs 16 residues. The V gene end was trimmed by 3 bases and the J gene end by 4 bases; junction bases not matched to a gene: 8. Here the CDR3 DNA reads TGTGCCACCAGTGATAGCGGACAGGGGCTAGGAGAGACCCAGTACTTC. Protein: CATSDSGQGLGETQYF.

The chain is built from TRBV20-1 and TRBJ2-5; 8 positions agree with TRBD2. V gave up 7 bases and J gave up 5 bases; unmatched junction bases: 6. CDR1 DFQATT and CDR2 SNEGSKA come from the germline V gene (reference sequence). The CDR3 runs 12 residues. This CDR3 reads CSEAGAGETQYF. The CDR3 DNA sequence: TGCAGTGAAGCGGGAGCTGGGGAGACCCAGTACTTC.

This clonotype has at least ten counts. The chain is built from TRBV20-1 and TRBJ1-1, with a possible D match to TRBD1 (6 bases). The germline gives CDR1 DFQATT, CDR2 SNEGSKA (reference sequence). The CDR3 totals 15 residues. Trimming shortened V by 0 bases and J by 2 bases, and 13 bases separated the two germline ends. The CDR3 coding sequence is TGCAGTGCTAGAGATGTGGGGGGCATAAACACTGAAGCTTTCTTT. It translates to CSARDVGGINTEAFF.

This clonotype was found many times. The chain couples TRBV19 to TRBJ2-5; D tentatively reads TRBD1 or TRBD2 (5 bases each). CDR3 length: 16 amino acids. V gave up 10 bases and J gave up 1 base, with 22 bases separating them. Germline V lookup: CDR1 LNHDA, CDR2 SQIVND (reference sequence). CDR3 sequence reads: CATSRAGAPGQETQYF. DNA of the CDR3: TGTGCCACATCCAGGGCGGGTGCTCCTGGCCAAGAGACCCAGTACTTC.

The chain is built from TRBV15 and TRBJ1-2, with D uncertain. This CDR3 has 13 amino acids. Trimming pared 3 bases from V and 7 bases from J, leaving 12 bases between. Germline V gene data show CDR1 as LNHNV and CDR2 as YYDKDF (reference sequence). CDR3 coding DNA: TGTGCCACCAGCAGCGTGCCTGTGGTTGGCTACACCTTC. Translating it yields CATSSVPVVGYTF.

This clonotype was picked up many times. This chain connects TRBV29-1 to TRBJ1-1, with TRBD1 identical over 9 bases. The CDR3 is 18 residues long. V lost 8 bases to trimming and J lost 0 bases; unmatched junction nucleotides: 19. The germline CDR1 and CDR2 sequences are SQVTM and ANQGSEA. CDR3 nucleotide sequence: TGCAGCTGGAAGGGACAGGGAGAGGCTACCGGAATGAACACTGAAGCTTTCTTT. Its protein product is CSWKGQGEATGMNTEAFF.

As regards this clonotype: At one end the junction does not follow the germline gene, possibly because of a read error. The V and J genes are TRBV2 and TRBJ2-3, with TRBD1 matching 9 bases. This CDR3 contains 17 residues. CDR1 and CDR2 (germline): SNHLY, FYNNEI. The CDR3 region has the DNA TGTGCCAGCAGTGGACAGGGGGGATCCCCGAGGACAGATACGCAGAATTTT. Protein: CASSGQGGSPRTDTQNF.

The table lists this clonotype with many counts. At one of its ends the junction is not consistent with the germline gene, which may arise from a read error. The chain links TRBV4-1 to TRBJ1-3, with unresolved D. CDR3 size: 11 residues. Germline CDR1 reads MGHRA; CDR2 reads YSYEKL. The CDR3 region has the DNA TGTGCCAGCAGCCAAGGAAACACCATATATTTT. This sequence encodes CASSQGNTIYF.

CDR3 DNA sequence: TGCAGCGTTAGGGGGACATTGAACACCGGGGAGCTGTTTTTT. It is translated as CSVRGTLNTGELFF. V gene TRBV29-1 combines with J gene TRBJ2-2; a weak D match, TRBD1 (6 bases). CDR3 length: 14 amino acids. Germline V gene lookup returns CDR1 SQVTM and CDR2 ANQGSEA. The V end lost 5 bases, the J end lost 1 base, and 11 bases lay between the germline ends.

This clonotype was recorded at least ten times. This rearrangement joins TRBV7-9 to TRBJ2-7, with D possibly TRBD2 on 5 matching bases. Germline V gives CDR1 SEHNR, CDR2 FQNEAQ (reference sequence). V was shortened by 1 base and J by 0 bases, with 7 bases between the two germline ends. This CDR3 contains 14 residues. The CDR3 region is CASSLGGDSYEQYF. CDR3 in DNA: TGTGCCAGCAGCTTAGGGGGAGACTCCTACGAGCAGTACTTC.

On this clonotype itself: Given a much more abundant clone one base away, this may be a read error. The chain recombines TRBV27 with TRBJ2-7; D may be TRBD1 or TRBD2 (7 bases each). The CDR3 covers 13 residues. Germline CDR1 is MNHEY and CDR2 is SMNVEV (reference sequence). CDR3 in DNA: TGTACCAGCAGCGGGGACAGCTCCTACGGGCAGTACTTC. Encoded protein: CTSSGDSSYGQYF.

The chain is built from TRBV20-1 and TRBJ2-5; 14 bases match TRBD2. The CDR3 spans 18 residues. Germline values: CDR1 DFQATT, CDR2 SNEGSKA (reference sequence). V lost 1 base and J lost 4; bases outside the gene matches: 11. The CDR3 DNA reads TGCAGTGCTAGAGCGGGCCTGACTAGCGGGAGGGAGAGAGAGACCCAGTACTTC. Translating gives CSARAGLTSGRERETQYF.

This rearrangement joins TRBV20-1 to TRBJ2-7, with TRBD2 identical over 14 bases. Germline V CDR1 and CDR2: DFQATT, SNEGSKA (reference sequence). V lost 1 base to trimming and J lost 4 bases; unmatched junction nucleotides: 3. The CDR3 is 15 residues long. CDR3 DNA sequence: TGCAGTGCTAGAGTCGGGACTAGCGGGAGTTACGAGCAGTACTTC. It specifies CSARVGTSGSYEQYF.

This clonotype was observed many times. This chain links TRBV10-1 with TRBJ2-7; TRBD1 matches 10 bases. From germline, CDR1 is WNHNN and CDR2 SYGVQD (reference sequence). The V gene end was trimmed by 2 bases and the J gene end by 5 bases; junction bases not matched to a gene: 6. This CDR3 has 15 residues. Here the CDR3 DNA reads TGCGCCAGCAGTGAGAGTGGGACAGGGGTCCACGAGCAGTACTTC. The encoded protein is CASSESGTGVHEQYF.

J is TRBJ2-5 and V is TRBV20-1, with a possible D match to TRBD2 (5 bases). The V gene's germline CDR1 is DFQATT and CDR2 SNEGSKA (reference sequence). Deletions cut 5 bases from V and 1 base from J, with 20 bases between. The CDR3 spans 16 residues. The CDR3 DNA reads TGCAGTGCTCTTGAGGGTAGTCGTGGCACCCAAGAGACCCAGTACTTC. Its translation: CSALEGSRGTQETQYF.

This clonotype was seen ten or more times. V gene TRBV12-3 or TRBV12-4 combines with J gene TRBJ1-1, with D possibly matching TRBD1 (6 bases). The V and J ends lost 5 bases and 4 bases respectively, with 14 bases between them. The length of the CDR3 is 14 residues. The CDR3 spells CASSKDRRFTEAFF. The CDR3 nucleotides are TGTGCCAGCAGTAAAGACAGGCGGTTCACTGAAGCTTTCTTT.

The V call is TRBV7-6, the J call TRBJ1-5; TRBD1 agrees at 10 bases. The germline gives CDR1 SGHVS, CDR2 FNYEAQ. The trim removed 4 bases at V and 5 bases at J, leaving 5 bases unmatched. The CDR3 has 15 residues. This CDR3 is CASSSDRGLDQPQHF. The CDR3 DNA is TGTGCCAGCAGCTCCGACAGGGGGCTCGATCAGCCCCAGCATTTT.

This clonotype occurred many times. This chain uses TRBV6-6 with TRBJ1-4; 8 nucleotides match TRBD1. J was trimmed by 6 bases and V by 6 bases; bases with no gene match: 3. Germline lookup yields CDR1 MNHNY and CDR2 SVGAGI (reference sequence). This CDR3 has 13 residues. Here the CDR3 reads CASRDRVYEKLFF. CDR3 bases: TGTGCCAGCAGGGACAGGGTATATGAAAAACTGTTTTTT.

Comment on this clonotype: The junction shows a germline mismatch at one end, possibly a read error. The chain combines TRBV7-9 with TRBJ2-6; tentatively, D is TRBD2 (6 bases). The germline V gene encodes CDR1 SEHNR and CDR2 FQNEAQ (reference sequence). This CDR3 is 13 amino acids long. The CDR3 DNA reads TGTGTCAGCAGCTTAGACCCGGGGAGGGTCCTGACTTTC. Protein sequence: CVSSLDPGRVLTF.

This clonotype came up many times. This chain connects TRBV2 to TRBJ1-6; D is perhaps TRBD1 (5 bases). Germline values: CDR1 SNHLY, CDR2 FYNNEI. This CDR3 has 14 residues. The V and J ends lost 4 bases and 4 bases respectively, with 8 bases between them. The DNA of the CDR3 is TGTGCCAGCAGTGTTGGGGGATATAATTCACCCCTCCACTTT. The encoded protein is CASSVGGYNSPLHF. Full variable domain (outside the CDR3, taken from reference TRBV2 and TRBJ1-6): EPEVTQTPSHQVTQMGQEVILRCVPISNHLYFYWYRQILGQKVEFLVSFYNNEISEKSEIFDDQFSVERPDGSNFTLKIRSTKLEDSAMYFCASSVGGYNSPLHFGNGTRLTVT.